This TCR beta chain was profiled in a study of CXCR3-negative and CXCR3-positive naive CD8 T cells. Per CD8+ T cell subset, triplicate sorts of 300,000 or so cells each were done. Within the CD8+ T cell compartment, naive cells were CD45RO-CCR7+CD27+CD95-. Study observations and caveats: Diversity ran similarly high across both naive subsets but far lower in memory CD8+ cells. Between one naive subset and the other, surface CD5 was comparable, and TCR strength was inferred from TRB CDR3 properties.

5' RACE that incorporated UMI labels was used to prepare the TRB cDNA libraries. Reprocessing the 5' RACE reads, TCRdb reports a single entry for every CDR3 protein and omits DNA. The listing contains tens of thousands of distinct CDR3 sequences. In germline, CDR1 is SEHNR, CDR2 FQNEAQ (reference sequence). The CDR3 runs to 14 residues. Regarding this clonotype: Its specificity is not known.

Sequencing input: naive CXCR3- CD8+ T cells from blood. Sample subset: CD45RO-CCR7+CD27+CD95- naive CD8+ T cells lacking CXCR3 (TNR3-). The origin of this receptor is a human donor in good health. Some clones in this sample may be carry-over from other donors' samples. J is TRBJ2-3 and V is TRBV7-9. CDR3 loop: CACSLRTSGDTQYF.